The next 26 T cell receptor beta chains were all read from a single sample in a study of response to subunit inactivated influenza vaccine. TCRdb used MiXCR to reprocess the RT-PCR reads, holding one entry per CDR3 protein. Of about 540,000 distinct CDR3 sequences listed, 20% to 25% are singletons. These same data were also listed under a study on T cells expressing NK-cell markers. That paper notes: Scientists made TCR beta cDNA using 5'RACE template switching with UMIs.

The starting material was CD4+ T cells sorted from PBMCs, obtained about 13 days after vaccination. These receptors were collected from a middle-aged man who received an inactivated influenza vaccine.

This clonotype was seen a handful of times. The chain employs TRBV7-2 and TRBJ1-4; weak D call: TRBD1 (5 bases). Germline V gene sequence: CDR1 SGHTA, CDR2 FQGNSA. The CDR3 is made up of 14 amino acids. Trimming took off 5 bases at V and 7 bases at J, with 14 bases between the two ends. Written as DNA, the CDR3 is TGTGCCAGCAGCGCCACACCAAGGGGTGAAAAACTGTTTTTT. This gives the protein CASSATPRGEKLFF.

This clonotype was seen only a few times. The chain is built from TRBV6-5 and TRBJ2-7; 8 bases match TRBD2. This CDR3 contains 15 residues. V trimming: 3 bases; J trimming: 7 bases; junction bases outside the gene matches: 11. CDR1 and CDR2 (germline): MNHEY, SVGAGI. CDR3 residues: CASSYSPLREGEQYF. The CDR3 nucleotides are TGTGCCAGCAGTTATTCCCCGCTCCGGGAGGGAGAGCAGTACTTC.

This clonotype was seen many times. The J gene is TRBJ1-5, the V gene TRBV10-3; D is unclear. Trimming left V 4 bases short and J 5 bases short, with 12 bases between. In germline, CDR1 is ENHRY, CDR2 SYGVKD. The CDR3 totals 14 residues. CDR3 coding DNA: TGTGCCATCAGTGGAGTGGGGATTGATCAGCCCCAGCATTTT. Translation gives CAISGVGIDQPQHF.

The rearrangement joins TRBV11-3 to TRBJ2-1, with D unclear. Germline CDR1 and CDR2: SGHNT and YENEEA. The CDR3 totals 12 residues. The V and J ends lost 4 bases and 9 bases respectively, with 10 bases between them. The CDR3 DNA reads TGTGCCAGCAGCTACGACCCGGGTGAGCAGTTCTTC. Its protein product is CASSYDPGEQFF.

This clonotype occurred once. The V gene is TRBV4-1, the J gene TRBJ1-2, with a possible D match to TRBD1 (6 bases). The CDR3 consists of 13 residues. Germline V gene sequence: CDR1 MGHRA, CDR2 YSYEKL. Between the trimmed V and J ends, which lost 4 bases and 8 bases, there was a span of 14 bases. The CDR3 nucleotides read TGCGCCAGCAGCCTCGACAGGATGAGAGGCTACACCTTC. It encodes CASSLDRMRGYTF.

This CDR3 reads CASRDDRGVYEQYF. The CDR3 DNA sequence: TGTGCCAGCAGAGACGACAGGGGGGTCTACGAGCAGTACTTC. The J gene is TRBJ2-7, the V gene TRBV6-1, with 9 bases matching TRBD1. CDR1 is MNHNS and CDR2 is SASEGT in the germline V gene. The CDR3 has 14 amino acids. The J segment lost 3 bases and the V segment lost 6 bases, leaving 6 bases of the junction unmatched.

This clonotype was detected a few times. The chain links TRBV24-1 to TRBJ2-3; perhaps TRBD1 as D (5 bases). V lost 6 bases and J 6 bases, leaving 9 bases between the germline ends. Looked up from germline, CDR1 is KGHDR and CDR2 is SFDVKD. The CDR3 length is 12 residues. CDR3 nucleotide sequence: TGTGCCACCAGTCCCTCAGGGGATACGCAGTATTTT. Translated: CATSPSGDTQYF.

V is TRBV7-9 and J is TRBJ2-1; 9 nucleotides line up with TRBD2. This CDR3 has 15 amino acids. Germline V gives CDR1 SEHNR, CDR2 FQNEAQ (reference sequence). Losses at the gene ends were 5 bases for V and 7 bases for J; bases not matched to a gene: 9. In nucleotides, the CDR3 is TGTGCCAGCAGCCCCGGGACTAGCCAAGGAAATGAGCAGTTCTTC. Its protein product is CASSPGTSQGNEQFF.

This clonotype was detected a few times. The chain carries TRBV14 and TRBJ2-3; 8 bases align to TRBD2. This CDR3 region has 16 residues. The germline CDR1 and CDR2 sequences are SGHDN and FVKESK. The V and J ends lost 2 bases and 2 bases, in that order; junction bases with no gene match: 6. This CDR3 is CASSQLGLDDTDTQYF. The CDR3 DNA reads TGTGCCAGCAGCCAACTGGGACTAGACGACACAGATACGCAGTATTTT.

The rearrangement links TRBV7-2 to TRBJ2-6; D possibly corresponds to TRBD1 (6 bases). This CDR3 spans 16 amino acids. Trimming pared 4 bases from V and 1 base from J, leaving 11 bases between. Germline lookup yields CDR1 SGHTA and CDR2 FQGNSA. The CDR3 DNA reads TGTGCCAGCAGCTACGCAGGGACATCTGGGGCCAACGTCCTGACTTTC. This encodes CASSYAGTSGANVLTF.

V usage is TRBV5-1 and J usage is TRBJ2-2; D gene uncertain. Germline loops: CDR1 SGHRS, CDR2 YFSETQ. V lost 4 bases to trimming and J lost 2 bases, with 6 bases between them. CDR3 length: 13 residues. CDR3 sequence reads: CASSAFNTGELFF. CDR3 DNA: TGCGCCAGCAGCGCCTTTAACACCGGGGAGCTGTTTTTT.

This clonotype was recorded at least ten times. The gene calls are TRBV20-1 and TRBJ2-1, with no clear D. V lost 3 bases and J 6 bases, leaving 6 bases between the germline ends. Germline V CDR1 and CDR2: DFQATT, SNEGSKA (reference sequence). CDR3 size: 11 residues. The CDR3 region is CSARPSNEQFF. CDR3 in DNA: TGCAGTGCTAGGCCGAGCAATGAGCAGTTCTTC.

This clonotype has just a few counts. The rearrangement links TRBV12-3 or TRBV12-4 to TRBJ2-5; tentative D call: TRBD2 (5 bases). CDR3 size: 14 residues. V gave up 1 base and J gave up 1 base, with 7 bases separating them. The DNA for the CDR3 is TGTGCCAGCAGTTTAGGACTACCCCAAGAGACCCAGTACTTC. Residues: CASSLGLPQETQYF.

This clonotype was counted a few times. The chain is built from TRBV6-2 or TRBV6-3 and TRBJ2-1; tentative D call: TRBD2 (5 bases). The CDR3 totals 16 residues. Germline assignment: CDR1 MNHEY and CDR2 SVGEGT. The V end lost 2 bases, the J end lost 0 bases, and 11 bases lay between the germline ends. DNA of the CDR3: TGTGCCAGCAGTTACCCTATAGGGAGCTCCTACAATGAGCAGTTCTTC. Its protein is CASSYPIGSSYNEQFF.

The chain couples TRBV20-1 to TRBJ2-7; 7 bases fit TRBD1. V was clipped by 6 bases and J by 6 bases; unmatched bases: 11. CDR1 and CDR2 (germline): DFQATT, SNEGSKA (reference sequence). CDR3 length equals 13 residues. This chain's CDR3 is CSAKTGSEFEQYF. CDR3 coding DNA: TGCAGTGCAAAGACAGGGTCCGAGTTCGAGCAGTACTTC.

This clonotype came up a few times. The CDR3 nucleotides read TGCGCCAGCAGCCAAACGAACCCGGGGACTAGCGGATCCTACGAGCAGTACTTC. Protein sequence: CASSQTNPGTSGSYEQYF. This chain joins TRBV4-3 and TRBJ2-7; TRBD2 matches at 11 bases. Germline V gene lookup returns CDR1 LGHNA and CDR2 YSLEER. V dropped 2 bases and J dropped 1; count of bases not matched to a gene: 10. This CDR3 is built from 18 residues.

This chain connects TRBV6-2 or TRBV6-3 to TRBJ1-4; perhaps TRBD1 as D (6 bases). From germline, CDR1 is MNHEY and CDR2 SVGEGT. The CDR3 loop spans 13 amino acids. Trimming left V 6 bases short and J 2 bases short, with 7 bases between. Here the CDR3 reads CASRQGTNEKLFF. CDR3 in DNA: TGTGCCAGCAGACAGGGCACTAATGAAAAACTGTTTTTT.

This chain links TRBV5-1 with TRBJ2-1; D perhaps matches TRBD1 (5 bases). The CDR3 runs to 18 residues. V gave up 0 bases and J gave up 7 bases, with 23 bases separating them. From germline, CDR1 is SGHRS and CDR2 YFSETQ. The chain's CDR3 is CASSLELVGLYPGNEQFF. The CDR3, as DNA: TGCGCCAGCAGCTTGGAATTGGTCGGGCTATACCCAGGGAATGAGCAGTTCTTC.

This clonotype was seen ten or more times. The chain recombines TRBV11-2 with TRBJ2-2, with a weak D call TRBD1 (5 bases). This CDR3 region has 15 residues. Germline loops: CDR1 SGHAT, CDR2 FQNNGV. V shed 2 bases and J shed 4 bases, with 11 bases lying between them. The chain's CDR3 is CASSLRRGGTGELFF. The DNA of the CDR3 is TGTGCCAGCAGCTTAAGAAGGGGCGGCACCGGGGAGCTGTTTTTT.

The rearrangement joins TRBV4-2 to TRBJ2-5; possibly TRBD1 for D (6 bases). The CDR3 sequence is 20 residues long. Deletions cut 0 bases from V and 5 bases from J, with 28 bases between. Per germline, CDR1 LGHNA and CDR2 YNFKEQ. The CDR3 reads CASSQDIFGTHTPPAETQYF. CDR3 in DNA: TGTGCCAGCAGCCAAGATATTTTCGGGACACATACTCCCCCTGCGGAGACCCAGTACTTC.

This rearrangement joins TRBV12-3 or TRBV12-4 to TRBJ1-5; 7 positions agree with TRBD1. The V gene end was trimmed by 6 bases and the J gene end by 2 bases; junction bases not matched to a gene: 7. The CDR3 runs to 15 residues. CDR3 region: CASSPDRQGNQPQHF. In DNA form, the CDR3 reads TGTGCCAGCAGCCCGGACAGGCAGGGCAATCAGCCCCAGCATTTT.

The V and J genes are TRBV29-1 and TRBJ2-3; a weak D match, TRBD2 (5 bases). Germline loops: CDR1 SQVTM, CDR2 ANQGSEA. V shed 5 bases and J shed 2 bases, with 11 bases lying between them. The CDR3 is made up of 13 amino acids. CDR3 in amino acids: CSVRGKITDTQYF. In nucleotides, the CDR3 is TGCAGCGTTCGGGGTAAAATCACAGATACGCAGTATTTT.

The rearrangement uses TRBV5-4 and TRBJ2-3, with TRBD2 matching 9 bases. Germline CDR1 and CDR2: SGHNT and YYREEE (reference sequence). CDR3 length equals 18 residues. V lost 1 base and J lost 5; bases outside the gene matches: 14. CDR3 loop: CASSLWPPIRGREDTQYF. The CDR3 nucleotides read TGTGCCAGCAGCTTGTGGCCCCCAATCCGCGGGAGGGAAGATACGCAGTATTTT.

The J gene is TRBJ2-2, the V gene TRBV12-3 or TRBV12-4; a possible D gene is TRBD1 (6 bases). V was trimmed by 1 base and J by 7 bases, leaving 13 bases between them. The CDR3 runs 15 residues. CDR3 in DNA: TGTGCCAGCAGTTTAGGGGGAACAGGGATCGGGGAGCTGTTTTTT. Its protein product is CASSLGGTGIGELFF.

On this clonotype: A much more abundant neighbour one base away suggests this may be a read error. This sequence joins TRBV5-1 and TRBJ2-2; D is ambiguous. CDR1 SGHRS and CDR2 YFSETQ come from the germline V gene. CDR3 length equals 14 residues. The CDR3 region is CAGSLLQVSGELFF. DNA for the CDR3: TGCGCCGGCAGCTTGCTGCAGGTCTCCGGGGAGCTGTTTTTT. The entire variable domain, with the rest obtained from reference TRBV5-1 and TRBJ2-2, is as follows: KAGVTQTPRYLIKTRGQQVTLSCSPISGHRSVSWYQQTPGQGLQFLFEYFSETQRNKGNFPGRFSGRQFSNSRSEMNVSTLELGDSALYLCAGSLLQVSGELFFGEGSRLTVL.

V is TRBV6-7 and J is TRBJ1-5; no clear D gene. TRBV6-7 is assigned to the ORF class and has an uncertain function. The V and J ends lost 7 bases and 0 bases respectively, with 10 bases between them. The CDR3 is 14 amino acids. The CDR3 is CASNTVYSNQPQHF. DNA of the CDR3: TGTGCCAGCAATACGGTATATAGCAATCAGCCCCAGCATTTT.